A single sample gave rise to the 8 T cell receptor beta chains below, sequenced in a study of cytomegalovirus exposure and HLA in healthy donors. The PCR had 60 Vbeta and 13 Jbeta primers. Sequenced by immunoSEQ multiplex PCR; TCRdb stores in-frame clones only, minus some. Among some 90,000 clones listed, around 80% were seen once. The sample was PBMCs. The receptors shown here come from a man between 25 and 39 years old in good health and CMV-seronegative.

This clone has a single count. In nucleotides, the CDR3 is TGTGCCAGCAGCTTACGACAGGGGAGCTACGAGCAGTACTTC. Translated: CASSLRQGSYEQYF. V is TRBV11-3 and J is TRBJ2-7, with 8 bases aligning to TRBD1. J gave up 3 bases and V 2 bases, and 3 bases lay outside the gene matches. The CDR3 consists of 14 residues. Germline CDR1 SGHNT, CDR2 YENEEA.

The sample holds a few counts of this clone. The chain carries TRBV12-5 and TRBJ2-2, with a weak D call TRBD1 (5 bases). The germline CDR1 and CDR2 sequences are LGHNT and FRNRAP. The ends were cut back, 0 bases at V and 6 bases at J, with 14 bases in the middle. CDR3 length: 16 amino acids. CDR3 protein: CASGLVRQGGPGELFF. As DNA, the CDR3 is TGTGCTAGTGGTTTGGTGAGGCAGGGTGGTCCCGGGGAGCTGTTTTTT. The whole variable domain, remainder taken from reference TRBV12-5 and TRBJ2-2, is DARVTQTPRHKVTEMGQEVTMRCQPILGHNTVFWYRQTMMQGLELLAYFRNRAPLDDSGMPKDRFSAEMPDATLATLKIQPSEPRDSAVYFCASGLVRQGGPGELFFGEGSRLTVL.

The chain uses TRBV5-1 and TRBJ2-5; unclear D gene. The CDR3 is made up of 11 amino acids. With 4 bases removed from V and 2 bases from J, the gap between germline ends came to 3 bases. Looked up from germline, CDR1 is SGHRS and CDR2 is YFSETQ. This CDR3 reads CASSHQETQYF. CDR3 sequence (DNA): TGCGCCAGCAGCCATCAAGAGACCCAGTACTTC.

This chain joins TRBV19 and TRBJ2-7, with D maybe TRBD1 (6 bases). V lost 5 bases, J lost 1 base, and 9 bases lay in between. The CDR3 length is 13 residues. Germline CDR1 reads LNHDA; CDR2 reads SQIVND (reference sequence). The CDR3 bases are TGTGCCAGTAGTGGGGGCCAGTCCTACGAGCAGTACTTC. This translates into CASSGGQSYEQYF.

This rearrangement joins TRBV7-9 to TRBJ2-1; a weak D match, TRBD1 (6 bases). Trimming left V 8 bases short and J 8 bases short, with 13 bases between. This CDR3 is 12 amino acids long. In germline, CDR1 is SEHNR, CDR2 FQNEAQ (reference sequence). Here the CDR3 DNA reads TGTGCCAGCGGTCCACCAGGGGATGAGCAGTTCTTC. Its protein is CASGPPGDEQFF.

The CDR3 loop reads CASSGTGTYEQYF. The CDR3 nucleotides read TGTGCCAGCAGCGGGACAGGGACCTACGAGCAGTACTTC. The genes are TRBV9 and TRBJ2-7; 8 bases align to TRBD1. The CDR3 spans 13 residues. The junction had 1 base not matched to a gene; V was cut back by 3 bases and J by 2 bases. CDR1 is SGDLS and CDR2 is YYNGEE in the germline V gene.

The chain links TRBV6-1 to TRBJ2-2, with TRBD2 matching 7 bases. The CDR3 length is 15 residues. Trimming cost V 7 bases and J 5 bases; bases outside gene matches: 10. Germline V gene sequence: CDR1 MNHNS, CDR2 SASEGT. The CDR3 DNA follows: TGTGCCAGCAACTATGGAGGGCGGGGGACCGGGGAGCTGTTTTTT. It is translated as CASNYGGRGTGELFF.

This chain joins TRBV10-3 and TRBJ2-6; unclear D gene. The CDR3 spans 14 residues. Trimming removed 3 bases at V and 2 bases at J, with 5 bases between. CDR1 is ENHRY and CDR2 is SYGVKD in the germline V gene. The CDR3 sequence is CAISDSTGANVLTF. The CDR3 DNA follows: TGTGCCATCAGTGACAGTACTGGGGCCAACGTCCTGACTTTC.